This T cell receptor beta chain was documented in a study of T cells in Graves' hyperthyroidism and ophthalmopathy. Study results and limitations: Through a model of 13 V-J features, ophthalmopathy was separated from stable hyperthyroidism.

Stable hyperthyroidism: no ophthalmopathy progression over 18 months of follow-up. Patients showing uncontrolled infection, other autoimmune disease, pregnancy or lactation were ineligible. Source material for PBMCs was 10 ml fresh peripheral blood. The CDR3 spans 15 residues. Trimming shortened V by 3 bases and J by 7 bases, and 15 bases separated the two germline ends. CDR1 and CDR2 from the germline V gene are MDHEN and SYDVKM. What was amplified from RNA transcripts were TCR beta CDR3 regions. HTBI primers were used for first-round RT-PCR of the TCR CDR3. One entry per CDR3 protein results from TCRdb running MiXCR on the multiplex PCR reads. The sample yields around 450,000 distinct CDR3 sequences, approximately 14% seen once. This clonotype was recorded a few times. Antigen unknown.

The chain combines TRBV28 with TRBJ1-4; perhaps TRBD1 as D (5 bases). This TCR came from a woman under 30 with Graves' hyperthyroidism. The sequenced sample was blood. In nucleotides, the CDR3 is TGTGCCAGCAGTTTTGGGGGAACAGAAGCTGAAAAACTGTTTTTT. Translating gives CASSFGGTEAEKLFF.